This is a list of T cell receptor beta chains from one sample in a study of blood T cell repertoires in COVID-19. TCRdb keeps only in-frame clones here, not all; method: immunoSEQ multiplex PCR. The data contain under 200,000 clones, 80% to 90% of them singletons. The source material was peripheral blood. The receptor source for this set is a man in his 60s with acute or convalescent COVID-19. Each CDR3 is given with its conserved first and last residue. D genes are given only for firm matches. Only part of the rows carry a size: once, few, many, or a class if the clone is expanded.

DNA: TGTGCCAGCAGCTCCAGCGGGAGGTCCTACAATGAGCAGTTCTTC
CDR3: CASSSSGRSYNEQFF
D: TRBD2
V: TRBV11-2
size: -
J: TRBJ2-1

DNA: TGTGCCAGCAGCCTGGGACTAGCGTCCTACGAGCAGTACTTC
CDR3: CASSLGLASYEQYF
D: TRBD2
V: TRBV3-1/TRBV3-2
size: few
J: TRBJ2-7

DNA: TGTGCCACCTCAAGTGGTGCGGATGGATCACCCCTCCACTTT
CDR3: CATSSGADGSPLHF
D: -
V: TRBV24-1
size: -
J: TRBJ1-6

DNA: TGTGCCAGCAGGGGCGGGAGGGCCACCGGGGAGCTGTTTTTT
CDR3: CASRGGRATGELFF
D: TRBD2
V: TRBV7-8
size: -
J: TRBJ2-2

DNA: TGCGCCAGCAGCCTCCGTCCCCCGCCGGTGGACGAGCAGTACTTC
CDR3: CASSLRPPPVDEQYF
D: -
V: TRBV5-1
size: -
J: TRBJ2-7

DNA: TGTGCCACCAGCAGGGGGGGGAGCTCCTACGAGCAGTACTTC
CDR3: CATSRGGSSYEQYF
D: TRBD2
V: TRBV15
size: -
J: TRBJ2-7

DNA: TGCAGCGTTGAAGAATACGGGACTAGCGTCAATGAGCAGTTCTTC
CDR3: CSVEEYGTSVNEQFF
D: TRBD2
V: TRBV29-1
size: -
J: TRBJ2-1

DNA: TGTGCCAGCAGTTTGGTAGGAGCTGGCAATCAGCCCCAGCATTTT
CDR3: CASSLVGAGNQPQHF
D: -
V: TRBV28
size: -
J: TRBJ1-5

DNA: TGTGCCAGCAGTTCGACTAGCGGGAGGAGGAGCACAGATACGCAGTATTTT
CDR3: CASSSTSGRRSTDTQYF
D: TRBD2
V: TRBV28
size: -
J: TRBJ2-3

DNA: TGTGCCAGCAGCTTGACAGGGGGCGGTGTCTCCAAAAACATTCAGTACTTC
CDR3: CASSLTGGGVSKNIQYF
D: TRBD1
V: TRBV7-8
size: once
J: TRBJ2-4

DNA: TGTGCCAGCAGCTTAGACAGTTCCTATGGCTACACCTTC
CDR3: CASSLDSSYGYTF
D: -
V: TRBV5-4
size: -
J: TRBJ1-2

DNA: TGCGCCAGCAGCCCTGTGACAGGGAAGACTGAAGCTTTCTTT
CDR3: CASSPVTGKTEAFF
D: TRBD1
V: TRBV5-1
size: -
J: TRBJ1-1

DNA: TGTGCCAGTAGTACGCGGACAGTTTCGTATGGCTACACCTTC
CDR3: CASSTRTVSYGYTF
D: -
V: TRBV19
size: few
J: TRBJ1-2

DNA: TGTGCCAGTAGCCGGGGACTAGGGGGATACGAGCAGTACTTC
CDR3: CASSRGLGGYEQYF
D: TRBD2
V: TRBV19
size: -
J: TRBJ2-7

DNA: TGCAGCGTTGAAGATTCGGGGACTAGCGGGAGTTATAAGCAGTTCTTC
CDR3: CSVEDSGTSGSYKQFF
D: TRBD2
V: TRBV29-1
size: once
J: TRBJ2-1

DNA: TGTGCCAGCAGCTTAATGGGGGGAGCGGATGAGACCCAGTACTTC
CDR3: CASSLMGGADETQYF
D: -
V: TRBV7-3
size: -
J: TRBJ2-5

DNA: TGTGCCAGCAGCTTAACCCGCTCTGGGGCCAACGTCCTGACTTTC
CDR3: CASSLTRSGANVLTF
D: -
V: TRBV7-3
size: -
J: TRBJ2-6

DNA: TGTGCCACCAGTGACACGACAGAAACTAACTATGGCTACACCTTC
CDR3: CATSDTTETNYGYTF
D: -
V: TRBV24-1
size: once
J: TRBJ1-2

DNA: TGTGCCAGCAGCTTACAGCAGGGGGCAGAGAATGGCTACACCTTC
CDR3: CASSLQQGAENGYTF
D: TRBD1
V: TRBV7-3
size: -
J: TRBJ1-2

DNA: TGTGCCAGCACCAGGGGGCAGGGGAGTCCGCAAGAGACCCAGTACTTC
CDR3: CASTRGQGSPQETQYF
D: TRBD1
V: TRBV6-6
size: -
J: TRBJ2-5

DNA: TGTGCCATCGGGGGACAGGGGGCGAGTTCACCCCTCCACTTT
CDR3: CAIGGQGASSPLHF
D: TRBD1
V: TRBV10-3
size: -
J: TRBJ1-6

DNA: TGTGCCAGCAGCCAGTCCCTCCGGGGCAATCAGCCCCAGCATTTT
CDR3: CASSQSLRGNQPQHF
D: -
V: TRBV3-1/TRBV3-2
size: -
J: TRBJ1-5

DNA: TGCGCCAGCAGCCGGACAGGGGGCAACTATGGCTACACCTTC
CDR3: CASSRTGGNYGYTF
D: TRBD1
V: TRBV5-1
size: once
J: TRBJ1-2

DNA: TGCGCCAGCAGCCCCCGAGCGGGGACCTACGAGCAGTACTTC
CDR3: CASSPRAGTYEQYF
D: TRBD2
V: TRBV5-1
size: -
J: TRBJ2-7

DNA: TGCAGTGCTCGAGGGGACAATGGGCAGTTCTTC
CDR3: CSARGDNGQFF
D: -
V: TRBV20-1
size: -
J: TRBJ2-1

DNA: TGTGCCAGCAGTGAAACTTACGAGCAGTACTTC
CDR3: CASSETYEQYF
D: -
V: TRBV25-1
size: -
J: TRBJ2-7

DNA: TGTGCCAGCAGCGCTCAGGGAGGTCAGCCCCAGCATTTT
CDR3: CASSAQGGQPQHF
D: -
V: TRBV27
size: -
J: TRBJ1-5

DNA: TGTGCCAGCAGCCAACGGGGGGTGAAGACCCAGTACTTC
CDR3: CASSQRGVKTQYF
D: TRBD2
V: TRBV3-1/TRBV3-2
size: -
J: TRBJ2-5

DNA: TGCGCCAGCCGAAACGGACAGCAGAATGAAAAACTGTTTTTT
CDR3: CASRNGQQNEKLFF
D: -
V: TRBV5-1
size: -
J: TRBJ1-4

DNA: TGTGCCAGCAGTCCCGGGGTCGGATACGAGCAGTACTTC
CDR3: CASSPGVGYEQYF
D: -
V: TRBV12-3/TRBV12-4
size: -
J: TRBJ2-7

DNA: TGCGCCAGCAGCTTCCGCGGGGCCTATAATTCACCCCTCCACTTT
CDR3: CASSFRGAYNSPLHF
D: -
V: TRBV5-1
size: -
J: TRBJ1-6

DNA: TGTGCCAGCAGTTCCCTCGGGAAACTGTTTTTT
CDR3: CASSSLGKLFF
D: -
V: TRBV27
size: -
J: TRBJ1-4

DNA: TGTGCCAGTAGATCTTCCCGCGAGGGCGGGGAGCTGTTTTTT
CDR3: CASRSSREGGELFF
D: -
V: TRBV19
size: -
J: TRBJ2-2

DNA: TGTGCCAGCAGTTTGGCGGGGCCGAGCTCCTACAATGAGCAGTTCTTC
CDR3: CASSLAGPSSYNEQFF
D: -
V: TRBV27
size: few
J: TRBJ2-1

DNA: TGCGCCAGCAGCGCGATGGCCGGAGGCCTCACCGGGGAGCTGTTTTTT
CDR3: CASSAMAGGLTGELFF
D: -
V: TRBV5-1
size: -
J: TRBJ2-2

DNA: TGTGCCAGCAGCGTAGGGGGAGACTATGGCTACACCTTC
CDR3: CASSVGGDYGYTF
D: -
V: TRBV9
size: many
J: TRBJ1-2

DNA: TGTGCCAGCAGCGTAGCTAGCGGCAGTCTTACGAGGCAGTACTTC
CDR3: CASSVASGSLTRQYF
D: TRBD2
V: TRBV9
size: -
J: TRBJ2-7

DNA: TGCACCAGCAGCCAAGGAGGGGCGAGGCAGGAGGGAGAAAAACTGTTTTTT
CDR3: CTSSQGGARQEGEKLFF
D: -
V: TRBV1
size: -
J: TRBJ1-4

DNA: TGTGCCAGCAGCTCCATACACCTTAACCCCTACGAGCAGTACTTC
CDR3: CASSSIHLNPYEQYF
D: -
V: TRBV11-2
size: -
J: TRBJ2-7

DNA: TGTGCCAGCAGCCCGACAGCGAACACTGAAGCTTTCTTT
CDR3: CASSPTANTEAFF
D: -
V: TRBV7-3
size: -
J: TRBJ1-1

DNA: TGTGCCAGCAGCTTGTGGGGGGTCGGGGTGACCGGGGAGCTGTTTTTT
CDR3: CASSLWGVGVTGELFF
D: -
V: TRBV7-2
size: -
J: TRBJ2-2

DNA: TGCGCCAGCAGGGGGGCGGGCTGGAATGAAAAACTGTTTTTT
CDR3: CASRGAGWNEKLFF
D: -
V: TRBV5-1
size: -
J: TRBJ1-4

DNA: TGTGCCAGCAGTTTGACAGGACCTCAGGGAAACACCATATATTTT
CDR3: CASSLTGPQGNTIYF
D: -
V: TRBV28
size: -
J: TRBJ1-3

DNA: TGTGCCAGCAGCTTGCCAGGGGTACGGGACACTGAAGCTTTCTTT
CDR3: CASSLPGVRDTEAFF
D: -
V: TRBV5-8
size: -
J: TRBJ1-1

DNA: TGTGCCAGCTCACCGCGGGGTCGCGGCTACACCTTC
CDR3: CASSPRGRGYTF
D: -
V: TRBV18
size: -
J: TRBJ1-2

DNA: TGCGCCAGCAGCTTGGGGGCTACCTTGAACACCGGGGAGCTGTTTTTT
CDR3: CASSLGATLNTGELFF
D: -
V: TRBV5-1
size: -
J: TRBJ2-2

DNA: TGTGCCTGGAACCGACAGGGATCTCTCAATCAGCCCCAGCATTTT
CDR3: CAWNRQGSLNQPQHF
D: TRBD1
V: TRBV30
size: -
J: TRBJ1-5